Each of the 2 T cell receptor beta chains below was sequenced from the same sample in a study of OX40 agonist ivuxolimab in advanced cancers. Assay: immunoSEQ multiplex PCR; the TCRdb copy retains only in-frame clones and omits some. The table records tens of thousands of clones, less than 90% of them present only once. Specimen: CD4+ or CD8+ T cells sorted from blood, collected in a trial of the OX40 agonist ivuxolimab. Receptors were obtained from an adult with an advanced solid tumor such as melanoma, head and neck, liver or kidney cancer.

This clone appeared a single time. The CDR3 DNA reads as TGTGCCAGCAGTTACTCGGGTAGCGCTGGAGATACGCAGTATTTT. Translating it yields CASSYSGSAGDTQYF. The chain employs TRBV6-5 and TRBJ2-3; TRBD2 might be the D (5 bases). The CDR3 consists of 15 residues. The V gene lost 0 bases and the J gene lost 5 bases, with 12 bases spanning the gap. The germline gives CDR1 MNHEY, CDR2 SVGAGI.

The J gene is TRBJ2-7, the V gene TRBV19; TRBD2 matches at 11 bases. The length of the CDR3 is 15 residues. CDR1 is LNHDA and CDR2 is SQIVND in the germline V gene (reference sequence). Germline trimming cut 3 bases from V and 4 bases from J; bases unmatched to any gene: 5. The CDR3 reads CASSIGLAGVYEQYF. CDR3 DNA sequence: TGTGCCAGTAGTATCGGACTAGCGGGCGTTTACGAGCAGTACTTC.